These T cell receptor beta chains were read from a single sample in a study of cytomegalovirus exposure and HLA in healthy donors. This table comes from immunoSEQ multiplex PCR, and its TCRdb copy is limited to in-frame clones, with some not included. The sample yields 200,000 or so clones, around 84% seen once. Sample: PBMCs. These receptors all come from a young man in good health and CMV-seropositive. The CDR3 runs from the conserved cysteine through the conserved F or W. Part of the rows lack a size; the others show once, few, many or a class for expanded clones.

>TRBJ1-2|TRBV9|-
CASSVDPGGGRGYTF
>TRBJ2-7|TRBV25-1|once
CASREDRTPSYEQYF
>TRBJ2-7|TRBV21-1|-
CASSTPSGMWEQYF
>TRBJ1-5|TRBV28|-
CASRGTGNQPQHF
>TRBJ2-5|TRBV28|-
CASGLMGGRSAETQYF
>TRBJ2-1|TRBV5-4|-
CASSDYRPGSSEQFF
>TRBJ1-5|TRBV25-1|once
CASSDGTGVDQPQHF
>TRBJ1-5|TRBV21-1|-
CASSKRGQPQHF
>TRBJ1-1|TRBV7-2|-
CASSSRTDSYTEAFF
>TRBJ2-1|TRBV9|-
CASSDHNSGSSYNEQFF
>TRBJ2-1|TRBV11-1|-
CASSSGGNRNEQFF
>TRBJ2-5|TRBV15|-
CATSSGQDQETQYF
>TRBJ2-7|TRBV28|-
CATLAAPYEQYF
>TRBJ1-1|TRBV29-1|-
CSQGRGTEAFF
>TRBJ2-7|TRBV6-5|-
CASSPGQSYEQYF
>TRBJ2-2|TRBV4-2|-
CASSQDHPSSNTGELFF
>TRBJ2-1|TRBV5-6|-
CASSPRYNEQFF
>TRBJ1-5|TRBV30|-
CAWSFQGSLGKHF
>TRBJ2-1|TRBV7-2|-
CASSLQTSVNEQFF
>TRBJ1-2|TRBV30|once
CAWTLGAANYGYTF
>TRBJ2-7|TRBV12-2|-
CASRLGGQGDPYEQYF
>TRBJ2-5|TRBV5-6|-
CASSFKGIGETQYF
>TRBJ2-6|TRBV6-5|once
CASSYLRGSGANVLTF
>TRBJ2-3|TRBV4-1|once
CASSQRRERMDTQYF
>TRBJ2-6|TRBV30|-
CAWSVDRVPGANVLTF
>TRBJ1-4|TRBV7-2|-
CASSLDRQPRGKLFF
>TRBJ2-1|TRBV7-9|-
CASSLTGLANNEQFF
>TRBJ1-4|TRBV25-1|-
CASSRQGAGEKLFF
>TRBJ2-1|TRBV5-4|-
CASSYPGPAGNEQFF
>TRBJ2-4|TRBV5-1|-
CASSPLGGREELQYF
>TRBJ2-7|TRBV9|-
CASGGSSGSYEQYF
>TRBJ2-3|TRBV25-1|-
CASSEIRGLAAITDTQYF
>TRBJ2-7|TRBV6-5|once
CASRGTAPTYEQYF
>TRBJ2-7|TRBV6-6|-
CASGGVSYEQYF
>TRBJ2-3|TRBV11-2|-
CASSLTGSTDTQYF
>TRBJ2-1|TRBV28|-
CASSLEGGRPRNEQFF
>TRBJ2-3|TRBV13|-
CASSPTLGAATDTQYF
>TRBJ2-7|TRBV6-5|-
CASSLTGQAEQYF
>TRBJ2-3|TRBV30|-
CAWSSGRAPDTQYF
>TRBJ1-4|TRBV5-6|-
CASSSPTETNEKLFF
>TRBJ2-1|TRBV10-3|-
CAISYTGANNEQFF
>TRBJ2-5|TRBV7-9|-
CASSSYQGLAGGSKTQYF
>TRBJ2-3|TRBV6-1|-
CASSEEASGGDTQYF
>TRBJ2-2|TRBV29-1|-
CSVEGQGAYGELFF
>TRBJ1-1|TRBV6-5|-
CASSYSGGWTEAFF
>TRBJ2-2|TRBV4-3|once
CASSQDFRGSAIGLFF
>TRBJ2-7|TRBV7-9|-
CASSFGGLAREQYF
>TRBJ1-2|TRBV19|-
CASSIRGQGSGYTF
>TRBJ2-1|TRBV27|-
CASSLGGLNNEQFF
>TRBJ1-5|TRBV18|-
CASSPPGGTGDQPQHF
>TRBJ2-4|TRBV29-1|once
CSAGGGVGNIQYF
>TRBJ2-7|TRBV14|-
CASSQVKGGRGSYEQYF
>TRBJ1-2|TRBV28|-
CASSFGDTPAMETRGYTF
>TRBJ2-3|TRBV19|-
CASSPGTATDTQYF
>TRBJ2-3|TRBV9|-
CASSVQGAGTDTQYF
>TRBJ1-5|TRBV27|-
CASSPISGNQPQHF
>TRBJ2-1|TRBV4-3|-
CASSQDDWNSGSYNEQFF
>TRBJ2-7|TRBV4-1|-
CASSRPSGGNYEQYF